The 25 T cell receptor beta chains in this list originate from one sample, sequenced in a study of T cell repertoires in cytomegalovirus infection. MiXCR, applied by TCRdb to the reads, yields one record per CDR3 protein. The table records 800,000 to 950,000 distinct CDR3 sequences, over 25% of them present only once. Antigens for these TCRs are unknown. Specimen: cultured CD8+ T cells from PBMCs, collected from culture after CMV antigen stimulation. The receptor set was obtained from a human donor in good health (CMV status not recorded). Some clones in this sample may be carry-over from other donors' samples.

A few counts support this clonotype. Here the CDR3 reads CASSLAANTVLDTQYF. The DNA for the CDR3 is TGTGCCAGCAGCTTAGCGGCGAATACGGTTTTAGATACGCAGTATTTT. V is TRBV7-2 and J is TRBJ2-3; no clear D gene. In germline, CDR1 is SGHTA, CDR2 FQGNSA. CDR3 length: 16 amino acids. The V end lost 0 bases, the J end lost 5 bases, and 15 bases lay between the germline ends.

The chain recombines TRBV7-8 with TRBJ2-2; D is possibly TRBD1 (6 bases). Trimming removed 0 bases from V and 15 bases from J, with 11 bases in between. The CDR3 is made up of 12 amino acids. From germline, CDR1 is SGHVS and CDR2 FQNEAQ. The CDR3 sequence is CASSLAAQGLFF. The CDR3 DNA sequence: TGTGCCAGCAGCTTAGCGGCACAGGGATTGTTTTTT.

The chain employs TRBV6-2 or TRBV6-3 and TRBJ2-1; 10 nucleotides line up with TRBD1. V shed 6 bases, J shed 1 base, and the junction held 12 bases outside the gene matches. CDR3 length: 18 amino acids. Looked up from germline, CDR1 is MNHEY and CDR2 is SVGEGT. In DNA, the CDR3 is TGTGCCAGCAGGGGACAGGGGTCCCCAGGTAGGTCCTACAATGAGCAGTTCTTC. Encoded protein: CASRGQGSPGRSYNEQFF.

The chain recombines TRBV7-9 with TRBJ1-3; D possibly corresponds to TRBD1 (5 bases). Trimming stripped 5 bases from V and 2 bases from J, with 16 bases between. The germline V gene encodes CDR1 SEHNR and CDR2 FQNEAQ (reference sequence). The CDR3 runs 16 residues. CDR3 nucleotide sequence: TGTGCCAGCAGCACAGATCCAGGGTTGACTGGAAACACCATATATTTT. It encodes CASSTDPGLTGNTIYF.

This clonotype was detected a few times. The V gene is TRBV10-3, the J gene TRBJ2-1, with D hard to call. With 3 bases removed from V and 2 bases from J, the gap between germline ends came to 11 bases. The V gene's germline CDR1 is ENHRY and CDR2 SYGVKD. The CDR3 length is 15 residues. The chain's CDR3 is CAISEESNAYNEQFF. DNA of the CDR3: TGTGCCATCAGTGAAGAATCGAATGCCTACAATGAGCAGTTCTTC.

This chain joins TRBV7-6 and TRBJ2-3; 8 bases agree with TRBD2. The length of the CDR3 is 15 residues. Germline V gene sequence: CDR1 SGHVS, CDR2 FNYEAQ. Trimming removed 5 bases from V and 5 bases from J; junction bases left unmatched: 9. This chain's CDR3 is CASSGKAGEGDTQYF. The CDR3 region has the DNA TGTGCCAGCAGCGGGAAAGCGGGGGAAGGAGATACGCAGTATTTT. The variable domain in full, completed from reference TRBV7-6 and TRBJ2-3, reads GAGVSQSPRYKVTKRGQDVALRCDPISGHVSLYWYRQALGQGPEFLTYFNYEAQQDKSGLPNDRFSAERPEGSISTLTIQRTEQRDSAMYRCASSGKAGEGDTQYFGPGTRLTVL.

J is TRBJ2-2 and V is TRBV4-1; weak D call: TRBD2 (7 bases). Trimming took off 4 bases at V and 6 bases at J, with 15 bases between the two ends. The CDR3 sequence is 15 residues long. Germline V gene data show CDR1 as MGHRA and CDR2 as YSYEKL. CDR3 sequence: CASSLGGPYAGELFF. CDR3 in DNA: TGCGCCAGCAGCCTCGGGGGGCCTTACGCCGGGGAGCTGTTTTTT.

This sequence joins TRBV3-1 and TRBJ1-1; D not resolved. The CDR3 runs 16 residues. The V gene's germline CDR1 is LGHDT and CDR2 YNNKEL (reference sequence). Trimming stripped 5 bases from V and 6 bases from J, with 22 bases between. The CDR3 spells CASSFTPWWPHPEAFF. In DNA form, the CDR3 reads TGTGCCAGCAGCTTCACCCCATGGTGGCCCCACCCTGAAGCTTTCTTT. The complete variable domain, with remaining parts taken from reference TRBV3-1 and TRBJ1-1, reads DTAVSQTPKYLVTQMGNDKSIKCEQNLGHDTMYWYKQDSKKFLKIMFSYNNKELIINETVPNRFSPKSPDKAHLNLHINSLELGDSAVYFCASSFTPWWPHPEAFFGQGTRLTVV.

This clonotype was found many times. This rearrangement joins TRBV7-2 to TRBJ2-7; D uncertain. The CDR3 runs 15 residues. V was pared by 5 bases and J by 0 bases, with 14 bases between. Germline values: CDR1 SGHTA, CDR2 FQGNSA. CDR3 region: CASSPISQNSYEQYF. The DNA of the CDR3 is TGTGCCAGCAGCCCGATCTCACAGAACTCCTACGAGCAGTACTTC.

The chain combines TRBV24-1 with TRBJ2-2; TRBD1 aligns across 7 bases. The germline gives CDR1 KGHDR, CDR2 SFDVKD. The CDR3 runs 17 residues. With 1 base clipped from V and 2 bases from J, the junction kept 6 bases outside the gene matches. The CDR3 region has the DNA TGTGCCACCAGTGATTTATGGACAGGAGGAAACACCGGGGAGCTGTTTTTT. Translating gives CATSDLWTGGNTGELFF.

The chain is built from TRBV5-4 and TRBJ1-1; weak D call: TRBD1 (5 bases). With 9 bases removed from V and 3 bases from J, the gap between germline ends came to 15 bases. Germline V gene sequence: CDR1 SGHNT, CDR2 YYREEE (reference sequence). CDR3 size: 13 residues. CDR3 in amino acids: CAIRGGSDTEAFF. CDR3 bases: TGTGCCATACGGGGGGGGTCGGACACTGAAGCTTTCTTT. Full variable domain (rest looked up from reference TRBV5-4 and TRBJ1-1): ETGVTQSPTHLIKTRGQQVTLRCSSQSGHNTVSWYQQALGQGPQFIFQYYREEENGRGNFPPRFSGLQFPNYSSELNVNALELDDSALYLCAIRGGSDTEAFFGQGTRLTVV.

To note about this clonotype: A junction end diverges from the germline sequence, so it may reflect a read error. The rearrangement links TRBV20-1 to TRBJ1-6; 7 bases line up with TRBD1. The CDR3 runs 15 residues. Germline V gene lookup returns CDR1 DFQATT and CDR2 SNEGSKA (reference sequence). Here the CDR3 DNA reads TGCAGTGCTAGGGAGGAGGGGGCGCACAATTCGCCCCTCCACTTT. It encodes CSAREEGAHNSPLHF.

As DNA, the CDR3 is TGTGCCACCCGCGGGACAAGCAATCAGCCCCAGCATTTT. Its protein product is CATRGTSNQPQHF. J is TRBJ1-5 and V is TRBV10-3, with D possibly matching TRBD1 (6 bases). The germline gives CDR1 ENHRY, CDR2 SYGVKD. V shed 10 bases and J shed 1 base, with 11 bases lying between them. The CDR3 has 13 residues.

The V call is TRBV6-1, the J call TRBJ2-3; D is perhaps TRBD1 or TRBD2 (5 bases each). The V end was cut by 8 bases, the J end by 7 bases, with 13 bases between. CDR1 MNHNS and CDR2 SASEGT come from the germline V gene. This CDR3 contains 12 residues. The DNA of the CDR3 is TGTGCCAGCCGGGGCCTACCCTATACGCAGTATTTT. Translated: CASRGLPYTQYF.

This clonotype was picked up a small number of times. The V gene is TRBV20-1, the J gene TRBJ2-1; D is perhaps TRBD2 (5 bases). CDR1 DFQATT and CDR2 SNEGSKA come from the germline V gene (reference sequence). CDR3 length: 13 residues. V was pared by 5 bases and J by 9 bases, with 17 bases between. The chain's CDR3 is CSAAGLVSGEQFF. The CDR3 region has the DNA TGCAGTGCTGCTGGACTGGTTTCCGGTGAGCAGTTCTTC.

J is TRBJ2-7 and V is TRBV29-1; 7 nucleotides align to TRBD2. Germline lookup yields CDR1 SQVTM and CDR2 ANQGSEA. V was pared by 7 bases and J by 2 bases, with 8 bases of the junction left unmatched. CDR3 length: 13 residues. As DNA, the CDR3 is TGCAGCGCCCTGGGCGGGGGACCCTACGAGCAGTACTTC. Translating gives CSALGGGPYEQYF.

This clonotype was picked up a small number of times. The rearrangement joins TRBV6-5 to TRBJ1-1; a weak D match, TRBD1 (5 bases). With 5 bases removed from V and 4 bases from J, the gap between germline ends came to 14 bases. CDR3 length: 14 amino acids. Germline V CDR1 and CDR2: MNHEY, SVGAGI. CDR3 coding DNA: TGTGCCAGCAGTCCGCCGACAGATATCACTGAAGCTTTCTTT. Translated, it gives CASSPPTDITEAFF.

The CDR3 sequence: CATSPGQGPTYEQYV. CDR3 nucleotides: TGTGCCACCAGCCCAGGACAGGGGCCAACCTACGAGCAGTACGTC. The chain joins TRBV15 to TRBJ2-7; TRBD1 matches 9 bases. Germline trimming cut 5 bases from V and 2 bases from J; bases unmatched to any gene: 7. There are 15 residues in the CDR3. The germline V gene has CDR1 LNHNV and CDR2 YYDKDF (reference sequence).

V and J are TRBV27 and TRBJ2-5; TRBD2 matches 13 bases. The germline gives CDR1 MNHEY, CDR2 SMNVEV (reference sequence). V was clipped by 5 bases and J by 4 bases; unmatched bases: 4. CDR3 length: 15 residues. The CDR3 reads CASSIRTSGGETQYF. CDR3 DNA sequence: TGTGCCAGCAGTATTCGGACTAGCGGGGGAGAGACCCAGTACTTC.

This clonotype was counted between two and nine times. The chain joins TRBV5-6 to TRBJ1-1; D gene unclear. Trimming left V 2 bases short and J 0 bases short, with 11 bases between. Germline assignment: CDR1 SGHDT and CDR2 YYEEEE. This CDR3 is 15 amino acids long. The CDR3 spells CASSFPGLMNTEAFF. For the CDR3, the DNA is TGTGCCAGCAGCTTCCCCGGCCTAATGAACACTGAAGCTTTCTTT.

The chain employs TRBV28 and TRBJ2-1, with D perhaps matching TRBD2 (6 bases). Germline V gives CDR1 MDHEN, CDR2 SYDVKM. Trimming left V 6 bases short and J 0 bases short, with 12 bases between. The CDR3 extends over 15 amino acids. CDR3 nucleotide sequence: TGTGCCAGCAGGGACTACTCGAGCTCCTACAATGAGCAGTTCTTC. It encodes CASRDYSSSYNEQFF.

This clonotype was detected a few times. The chain carries TRBV4-1 and TRBJ2-1; TRBD2 agrees at 10 bases. The germline gives CDR1 MGHRA, CDR2 YSYEKL. This CDR3 region has 17 residues. The ends lost 4 bases at V and 5 bases at J; junction bases unmatched: 11. CDR3 loop: CASSLRTLAGAHNEQFF. The CDR3 DNA sequence: TGCGCCAGCAGCCTCCGAACCCTAGCGGGGGCCCACAATGAGCAGTTCTTC.

This clonotype was seen ten or more times. The chain combines TRBV11-3 with TRBJ2-1, with TRBD2 identical over 8 bases. J lost 9 bases, V lost 1 base, and 8 bases had no gene match. The CDR3 sequence is 15 residues long. CDR1 is SGHNT and CDR2 is YENEEA in the germline V gene. The CDR3 region is CASSLAFGGEPEQFF. The CDR3 region has the DNA TGTGCCAGCAGCTTAGCCTTCGGGGGGGAGCCTGAGCAGTTCTTC.

The gene calls are TRBV7-3 and TRBJ2-1; 14 bases are a match to TRBD2. The CDR3 covers 15 residues. V trimming: 5 bases; J trimming: 7 bases; junction bases outside the gene matches: 4. In germline, CDR1 is SGHTA, CDR2 FQGTGA. CDR3 sequence reads: CASSETSGGGNEQFF. CDR3 in DNA: TGTGCCAGCAGCGAGACTAGCGGGGGGGGTAATGAGCAGTTCTTC.

V and J are TRBV5-6 and TRBJ2-1, with D unclear. Trimming cost V 3 bases and J 0 bases, with 10 bases left between them. CDR1 is SGHDT and CDR2 is YYEEEE in the germline V gene. CDR3 size: 15 residues. The chain's CDR3 is CASSSGVSSYNEQFF. The CDR3, as DNA: TGTGCCAGCAGCTCTGGGGTAAGCTCCTACAATGAGCAGTTCTTC.